This note documents a single TCR beta chain sequence. The antigen is unknown. The data are from a study of cytomegalovirus exposure and HLA in healthy donors. In germline, CDR1 is LGHNA, CDR2 YSLEER. The junction had 11 bases not matched to a gene; V was cut back by 4 bases and J by 8 bases. This CDR3 contains 15 residues. Likely unrecorded immune exposures existed in these nominally healthy donors. Study-wide results and caveats: Most TCRs appeared rarely, but some public TCRs recurred in many donors. A likely sequencing artifact accounted for one observed cluster of highly shared sequence variants. Later analysis identified a missense DCLRE1C variant that was linked to TCR beta V- and J-gene trimming.

A multiplex PCR was run with 60 Vbeta primers and 13 Jbeta primers. The assay was immunoSEQ multiplex PCR, and TCRdb's table has in-frame clones only and misses some. The data contain 200,000 or so clones, about 83% of them singletons. This rearrangement joins TRBV4-3 to TRBJ1-2; 9 nucleotides line up with TRBD1. The sequencing input was PBMCs. The sequence was obtained from a middle-aged man in good health and CMV-seronegative. The CDR3 loop reads CASSRGTGTAQGYTF. CDR3 DNA sequence: TGCGCCAGCAGCCGAGGGACAGGGACAGCCCAGGGCTACACCTTC.